These 30 T cell receptor beta chains were all obtained from the same sample, sequenced in a study of blood T cell repertoires in COVID-19. Method: immunoSEQ multiplex PCR; TCRdb's copy keeps in-frame clones and lacks some. The sample contains 85,000 to 120,000 clones, 71% of which appear only once. Sequencing used peripheral blood. The receptor source for this set is a human donor with acute or convalescent COVID-19. The donor label of this sample is uncertain.

The rearrangement links TRBV21-1 to TRBJ2-7; the DNA was not compared with TRBD1, the D call given in the table. TRBV21-1 is termed a pseudogene. This CDR3 is built from 11 residues. The DNA for the CDR3 is TGTGCCAGCAGCCCTCACAGGGGAGAGTACTTC. Its translation: CASSPHRGEYF.

V gene TRBV5-1 combines with J gene TRBJ2-1; 14 bases are shared with TRBD2. This CDR3 comprises 19 residues. With V trimmed by 3 bases and J by 6 bases, 14 bases remained unmatched. Per germline, CDR1 SGHRS and CDR2 YFSETQ. CDR3 in DNA: TGCGCCAGCAGCTACACAGGGATATCGGGACTAGCGGGGGCCAATGAGCAGTTCTTC. Residues: CASSYTGISGLAGANEQFF.

The chain couples TRBV5-6 to TRBJ2-2; 8 nucleotides line up with TRBD2. The CDR3 is made up of 18 amino acids. Losses at the gene ends were 2 bases for V and 5 bases for J; bases not matched to a gene: 14. Germline values: CDR1 SGHDT, CDR2 YYEEEE. The DNA of the CDR3 is TGTGCCAGCAGCTTCGGGACTAGACGAAAGCAGTCGACCGGGGAGCTGTTTTTT. It translates to CASSFGTRRKQSTGELFF.

In DNA, the CDR3 is TGTGCCAGCAGTTCCCTGGACAGCCCTAATGAAAAACTGTTTTTT. It encodes CASSSLDSPNEKLFF. The chain links TRBV6-2 or TRBV6-3 to TRBJ1-4; a weak D match, TRBD1 (6 bases). The germline V gene has CDR1 MNHEY and CDR2 SVGEGT. The CDR3 is 15 residues long. The ends were cut back, 4 bases at V and 3 bases at J, with 12 bases in the middle.

This clone was found once. The chain joins TRBV30 to TRBJ2-7, with 11 bases identical to TRBD1. With 2 bases clipped from V and 3 bases from J, the junction kept 3 bases outside the gene matches. CDR3 length equals 14 residues. The germline V gene encodes CDR1 GTSNPN and CDR2 SVGIG (reference sequence). The CDR3 DNA follows: TGTGCCTGGAGTAAAGGGACAGGGGGCTACGAGCAGTACTTC. It encodes CAWSKGTGGYEQYF. The entire variable domain, with the rest obtained from reference TRBV30 and TRBJ2-7, is as follows: SQTIHQWPATLVQPVGSPLSLECTVEGTSNPNLYWYRQAAGRGLQLLFYSVGIGQISSEVPQNLSASRPQDRQFILSSKKLLLSDSGFYLCAWSKGTGGYEQYFGPGTRLTVT.

This clone has just one count. V gene TRBV3-1 (or the pseudogene TRBV3-2) combines with J gene TRBJ1-2; D remains unclear. Trimming left V 3 bases short and J 2 bases short, with 10 bases between. The CDR3 is 14 amino acids. Per the germline V gene, CDR1 is LGHDT and CDR2 is YNNKEL (reference sequence). CDR3 sequence reads: CASSHLNPNYGYTF. The CDR3 nucleotides read TGTGCCAGCAGCCATCTAAACCCAAACTATGGCTACACCTTC.

There are many counts of this clone. The chain is built from TRBV10-1 and TRBJ1-1, with 10 bases that match TRBD1. The V gene end was trimmed by 7 bases and the J gene end by 1 base; junction bases not matched to a gene: 6. Germline CDR1 and CDR2: WNHNN and SYGVQD (reference sequence). The CDR3 totals 15 residues. The CDR3 here is CASTRQGARNTEAFF. The DNA of the CDR3 is TGCGCCAGCACCCGACAGGGGGCAAGGAACACTGAAGCTTTCTTT.

The chain is built from TRBV19 and TRBJ2-1; possibly TRBD1 for D (6 bases). The germline V gene encodes CDR1 LNHDA and CDR2 SQIVND (reference sequence). Trimming cost V 8 bases and J 7 bases, with 18 bases left between them. The CDR3 sequence is 14 residues long. The CDR3 protein is CASFSGESWNEQFF. Here the CDR3 DNA reads TGTGCCAGTTTTTCAGGGGAGTCCTGGAATGAGCAGTTCTTC.

This clone was seen only a few times. CDR3 sequence reads: CASSYGQGRGETQYF. CDR3 coding DNA: TGTGCCAGCAGTTACGGCCAGGGTCGTGGGGAGACCCAGTACTTC. J is TRBJ2-5 and V is TRBV6-6; D is possibly TRBD1 (5 bases). In germline, CDR1 is MNHNY, CDR2 SVGAGI (reference sequence). V shed 2 bases and J shed 5 bases, with 15 bases lying between them. CDR3 size: 15 residues.

This chain connects TRBV21-1 to TRBJ2-5; TRBD2 reflects the table's D call only, with no check against the DNA. TRBV21-1 is noted as a pseudogene. The CDR3 runs 11 residues. The CDR3: CASSLQETQYF. The CDR3, as DNA: TGTGCCAGCAGCCTCCAAGAGACCCAGTACTTC.

The chain recombines TRBV7-9 with TRBJ2-1; possibly TRBD1 for D (5 bases). The CDR3 consists of 15 residues. CDR1 and CDR2 (germline): SEHNR, FQNEAQ (reference sequence). V was cut by 1 base and J by 2 bases, with 9 bases left in between. Written as DNA, the CDR3 is TGTGCCAGCAGCTTAGGGAGACAGACCTACAATGAGCAGTTCTTC. This encodes CASSLGRQTYNEQFF.

The chain employs TRBV5-1 and TRBJ1-1; D is ambiguous. This CDR3 is built from 16 residues. V gave up 3 bases and J gave up 3 bases, with 18 bases separating them. Germline V CDR1 and CDR2: SGHRS, YFSETQ. The CDR3, as DNA: TGCGCCAGCAGCTACCTGCGACTGATGGCGGACACTGAAGCTTTCTTT. It specifies CASSYLRLMADTEAFF.

This clone was seen a handful of times. This rearrangement joins TRBV25-1 to TRBJ1-4, with TRBD1 as a possible D gene (5 bases). CDR1 and CDR2 from the germline V gene are MGHDK and SYGVNS. This CDR3 is 11 amino acids long. Trimming pared 8 bases from V and 10 bases from J, leaving 11 bases between. The CDR3 region is CASEIGAKLFF. DNA for the CDR3: TGTGCCAGCGAAATAGGGGCAAAACTGTTTTTT.

The chain couples TRBV7-8 to TRBJ2-7, with D possibly matching TRBD2 (6 bases). The V end lost 0 bases, the J end lost 3 bases, and 12 bases lay between the germline ends. The CDR3 covers 15 residues. Germline lookup yields CDR1 SGHVS and CDR2 FQNEAQ. The CDR3 loop is CASSLAPGLLYEQYV. CDR3 coding DNA: TGTGCCAGCAGCTTAGCCCCGGGACTGCTCTACGAGCAGTACGTC.

The chain joins TRBV15 to TRBJ2-1, with 9 nucleotides matching TRBD1. The CDR3 is 15 residues long. V lost 8 bases to trimming and J lost 8 bases; unmatched junction nucleotides: 13. CDR1 and CDR2 (germline): LNHNV, YYDKDF (reference sequence). The CDR3 reads CATDAGTGYAHEQFF. Here the CDR3 DNA reads TGTGCCACCGACGCCGGGACAGGGTATGCACATGAGCAGTTCTTC. Full variable domain (rest looked up from reference TRBV15 and TRBJ2-1): DAMVIQNPRYQVTQFGKPVTLSCSQTLNHNVMYWYQQKSSQAPKLLFHYYDKDFNNEADTPDNFQSRRPNTSFCFLDIRSPGLGDTAMYLCATDAGTGYAHEQFFGPGTRLTVL.

The chain combines TRBV2 with TRBJ2-1; 11 bases align to TRBD2. Per the germline V gene, CDR1 is SNHLY and CDR2 is FYNNEI. The CDR3 extends over 13 amino acids. V gave up 11 bases and J gave up 7 bases; unmatched junction bases: 7. The CDR3 loop is CAGSTSGENEQFF. The CDR3, as DNA: TGTGCCGGATCGACTAGCGGGGAGAATGAGCAGTTCTTC. Looking up the rest from reference TRBV2 and TRBJ2-1 gives the full variable domain: EPEVTQTPSHQVTQMGQEVILRCVPISNHLYFYWYRQILGQKVEFLVSFYNNEISEKSEIFDDQFSVERPDGSNFTLKIRSTKLEDSAMYFCAGSTSGENEQFFGPGTRLTVL.

The chain combines TRBV23-1 with TRBJ2-1; 7 bases are a match to TRBD1. TRBV23-1 is flagged as an ORF with uncertain function. V dropped 2 bases and J dropped 5; count of bases not matched to a gene: 6. The CDR3 is made up of 15 amino acids. The CDR3 loop is CASSQGPTGNNEQFF. The DNA for the CDR3 is TGCGCCAGCAGTCAAGGCCCGACAGGGAACAATGAGCAGTTCTTC.

The chain links TRBV7-6 to TRBJ2-7; tentative D call: TRBD2 (6 bases). V dropped 5 bases and J dropped 3 bases, with 17 bases sitting between them. Germline values: CDR1 SGHVS, CDR2 FNYEAQ. CDR3 length: 15 amino acids. This CDR3 reads CASSPMTGENYEQYF. Written as DNA, the CDR3 is TGTGCCAGCAGCCCGATGACGGGGGAAAACTACGAGCAGTACTTC.

The gene calls are TRBV7-9 and TRBJ2-1; 11 bases agree with TRBD2. V dropped 3 bases and J dropped 9; count of bases not matched to a gene: 4. Germline CDR1 is SEHNR and CDR2 is FQNEAQ (reference sequence). The CDR3 runs 14 residues. Here the CDR3 DNA reads TGTGCCAGCAGCTTTCTAGCGGGGGGACTTGAGCAGTTCTTC. This gives the protein CASSFLAGGLEQFF.

The rearrangement joins TRBV7-8 to TRBJ1-5; 8 bases line up with TRBD1. This CDR3 region has 18 residues. J lost 0 bases, V lost 5 bases, and 12 bases had no gene match. Germline assignment: CDR1 SGHVS and CDR2 FQNEAQ. The CDR3 loop reads CASSPGQGSLYSNQPQHF. As DNA, the CDR3 is TGTGCCAGCAGCCCAGGACAGGGTTCCCTTTATAGCAATCAGCCCCAGCATTTT.

CDR3 DNA: TGTGCCAGCAGTTTCACGGGGGGCTATGGCTACACCTTC. This encodes CASSFTGGYGYTF. V is TRBV12-3 or TRBV12-4 and J is TRBJ1-2; weak D call: TRBD1 (5 bases). V dropped 3 bases and J dropped 4 bases, with 9 bases sitting between them. The CDR3 contains 13 residues.

The chain is built from TRBV5-4 and TRBJ2-2; TRBD2 is a possible D gene (7 bases). V was cut by 4 bases and J by 7 bases, with 20 bases left in between. CDR3 length: 16 amino acids. Looked up from germline, CDR1 is SGHNT and CDR2 is YYREEE (reference sequence). The CDR3 spells CASSNRGAGVSGELFF. CDR3 sequence (DNA): TGTGCCAGCAGCAACCGGGGGGCAGGGGTGAGCGGGGAGCTGTTTTTT.

This clone appeared once. The rearrangement joins TRBV9 to TRBJ2-3, with TRBD1 as a possible D gene (6 bases). The germline V and J ends were trimmed by 0 bases and 0 bases, with 11 bases remaining between them. Germline V gene data show CDR1 as SGDLS and CDR2 as YYNGEE. This CDR3 is built from 16 residues. CDR3 protein: CASSVDGGYSTDTQYF. DNA for the CDR3: TGTGCCAGCAGCGTAGATGGGGGCTATAGCACAGATACGCAGTATTTT. The complete variable domain, with remaining parts taken from reference TRBV9 and TRBJ2-3, reads DSGVTQTPKHLITATGQRVTLRCSPRSGDLSVYWYQQSLDQGLQFLIQYYNGEERAKGNILERFSAQQFPDLHSELNLSSLELGDSALYFCASSVDGGYSTDTQYFGPGTRLTVL.

The chain links TRBV30 to TRBJ2-2; D may be TRBD2 (7 bases). CDR1 is GTSNPN and CDR2 is SVGIG in the germline V gene (reference sequence). The V and J ends lost 0 bases and 13 bases respectively, with 12 bases between them. There are 12 residues in the CDR3. CDR3: CAWSVGGASLFF. For the CDR3, the DNA is TGTGCCTGGAGTGTAGGGGGGGCCTCGCTGTTTTTT.

This clone has just a few counts. This chain links TRBV2 with TRBJ2-3, with 10 bases aligning to TRBD2. J gave up 6 bases and V 6 bases, and 15 bases lay outside the gene matches. The germline V gene encodes CDR1 SNHLY and CDR2 FYNNEI. CDR3 size: 17 residues. For the CDR3, the DNA is TGTGCCAGCAGCGTCCCGAGGGCTAGCGGGGGAAGGGATACGCAGTATTTT. It yields the protein CASSVPRASGGRDTQYF.

In regard to this clone: The junction and the germline gene differ at one end; a read error may be behind it. The chain is built from TRBV9 and TRBJ2-5, with 11 bases identical to TRBD2. The CDR3 runs 16 residues. Germline CDR1 and CDR2: SGDLS and YYNGEE. The CDR3 is CASSVGVAGGQETQHF. For the CDR3, the DNA is TGTGCCAGCAGCGTAGGAGTAGCGGGGGGGCAAGAGACCCAGCACTTC.

The chain has TRBV5-1 and TRBJ1-1, with D tentatively TRBD1 (6 bases). Germline V gene lookup returns CDR1 SGHRS and CDR2 YFSETQ. Trimming pared 0 bases from V and 4 bases from J, leaving 16 bases between. There are 16 residues in the CDR3. CDR3 nucleotides: TGCGCCAGCAGCTTGGGTTACTCAATAGGGGGCACTGAAGCTTTCTTT. This translates into CASSLGYSIGGTEAFF.

This chain joins TRBV4-1 and TRBJ1-1; TRBD1 might be the D (5 bases). Germline V gives CDR1 MGHRA, CDR2 YSYEKL. The CDR3 consists of 14 residues. Deletions cut 3 bases from V and 1 base from J, with 9 bases between. This CDR3 reads CASSQLDTNTEAFF. The CDR3 bases are TGCGCCAGCAGCCAGTTGGACACGAACACTGAAGCTTTCTTT.

The chain links TRBV10-1 to TRBJ1-1; D call uncertain. V lost 8 bases to trimming and J lost 4 bases, with 14 bases between them. This CDR3 has 13 residues. Germline loops: CDR1 WNHNN, CDR2 SYGVQD (reference sequence). The CDR3 sequence is CASQESPSTEAFF. CDR3 nucleotide sequence: TGCGCCAGCCAAGAAAGTCCGAGCACTGAAGCTTTCTTT.

This chain links TRBV5-6 with TRBJ2-1; 8 bases align to TRBD1. The V and J ends lost 1 base and 1 base, in that order; junction bases with no gene match: 7. Per germline, CDR1 SGHDT and CDR2 YYEEEE. The CDR3 covers 17 residues. The CDR3 DNA follows: TGTGCCAGCAGCTTGTTCTTATGGGACAGGTCCTACAATGAGCAGTTCTTC. This codes for CASSLFLWDRSYNEQFF.